These 12 T cell receptor beta chains originate from one sample sequenced in a study of technical replicates of blood from several donors. The data were produced by immunoSEQ multiplex PCR, yet TCRdb's version contains in-frame clones alone and is incomplete. The sample has 79,000 or so clones, 75% to 95% seen once; the top ten hold 0.2% to 0.3%. The sequenced sample consisted of T cells isolated from PBMCs. The receptor set was obtained from a human donor in good health.

This clone came up once. V and J are TRBV4-1 and TRBJ2-7, with TRBD1 identical over 7 bases. This CDR3 is built from 13 residues. J lost 1 base, V lost 6 bases, and 3 bases had no gene match. Germline CDR1 and CDR2: MGHRA and YSYEKL. The CDR3 DNA reads TGCGCCAGCAGGCAGACAGGGTCCTACGAGCAGTACTTC. Amino acid sequence: CASRQTGSYEQYF.

The chain uses TRBV30 and TRBJ2-5, with D perhaps matching TRBD1 (5 bases). CDR1 GTSNPN and CDR2 SVGIG come from the germline V gene (reference sequence). This CDR3 is 16 amino acids long. Trimming shortened V by 0 bases and J by 0 bases, and 14 bases separated the two germline ends. The CDR3 reads CAWSVLLTAYQETQYF. CDR3 DNA: TGTGCCTGGAGTGTCTTACTGACAGCGTACCAAGAGACCCAGTACTTC.

The chain uses TRBV19 and TRBJ2-7, with a tentative D call TRBD2 (5 bases). Trimming cost V 4 bases and J 4 bases, with 11 bases left between them. This CDR3 is 13 amino acids long. The germline gives CDR1 LNHDA, CDR2 SQIVND (reference sequence). As DNA, the CDR3 is TGTGCCAGTAGTACGCAGTCGGGATACGAGCAGTACTTC. This gives the protein CASSTQSGYEQYF.

V and J are TRBV11-2 and TRBJ1-1; tentative D call: TRBD1 (5 bases). The CDR3 sequence is 18 residues long. V was pared by 1 base and J by 1 base, with 19 bases between. Germline V gene data show CDR1 as SGHAT and CDR2 as FQNNGV. CDR3 loop: CASSLGRGAGFPNTEAFF. As DNA, the CDR3 is TGTGCCAGCAGCTTAGGTCGCGGGGCCGGGTTTCCGAACACTGAAGCTTTCTTT.

This sequence joins TRBV2 and TRBJ1-1; D unresolved. Germline V gene data show CDR1 as SNHLY and CDR2 as FYNNEI. The CDR3 length is 14 residues. V was clipped by 5 bases and J by 4 bases, with 14 bases between them. CDR3 sequence reads: CASSHSPRGTEAFF. CDR3 in DNA: TGTGCCAGCAGTCATTCCCCTCGAGGCACTGAAGCTTTCTTT. Full variable domain (rest looked up from reference TRBV2 and TRBJ1-1): EPEVTQTPSHQVTQMGQEVILRCVPISNHLYFYWYRQILGQKVEFLVSFYNNEISEKSEIFDDQFSVERPDGSNFTLKIRSTKLEDSAMYFCASSHSPRGTEAFFGQGTRLTVV.

V is TRBV6-6 and J is TRBJ1-1; TRBD1 might be the D (5 bases). This CDR3 has 14 amino acids. The V gene's germline CDR1 is MNHNY and CDR2 SVGAGI (reference sequence). Trimming removed 5 bases at V and 7 bases at J, with 17 bases between. The CDR3: CASSLRTGQGEAFF. DNA of the CDR3: TGTGCCAGCAGTCTTCGTACCGGGCAGGGTGAAGCTTTCTTT.

This chain links TRBV28 with TRBJ1-5; no reliable D call. Germline CDR1 is MDHEN and CDR2 is SYDVKM. Trimming took 5 bases from V and 7 from J, leaving 12 bases between them. The length of the CDR3 is 13 residues. The CDR3 spells CASSRPAGQPQHF. The CDR3 DNA follows: TGTGCCAGCAGTCGACCCGCCGGGCAGCCCCAGCATTTT.

The V and J genes are TRBV11-3 and TRBJ2-1, with unresolved D. Germline loops: CDR1 SGHNT, CDR2 YENEEA. This CDR3 is 14 amino acids long. V lost 3 bases to trimming and J lost 0 bases, with 6 bases between them. CDR3 sequence: CASSFSGSYNEQFF. DNA for the CDR3: TGTGCCAGCAGCTTCTCCGGCTCCTACAATGAGCAGTTCTTC.

This CDR3 reads CASRLIRGPNTGELFF. The CDR3 nucleotides read TGCGCCAGCAGACTCATCAGGGGGCCGAACACCGGGGAGCTGTTTTTT. The chain has TRBV4-1 and TRBJ2-2; 8 bases map to TRBD1. V shed 6 bases, J shed 0 bases, and the junction held 6 bases outside the gene matches. Looked up from germline, CDR1 is MGHRA and CDR2 is YSYEKL. This CDR3 has 16 amino acids.

The chain is built from TRBV5-1 and TRBJ2-4; 7 bases agree with TRBD2. V was clipped by 4 bases and J by 3 bases; unmatched bases: 1. Germline CDR1 is SGHRS and CDR2 is YFSETQ. CDR3 size: 13 residues. The CDR3 DNA is TGCGCCAGCAGCGGGGACTACAAAAACATTCAGTACTTC. Translated, it gives CASSGDYKNIQYF.

J is TRBJ1-2 and V is TRBV6-5; no clear D gene. The CDR3 has 13 residues. Trimming left V 2 bases short and J 1 base short, with 5 bases between. Per germline, CDR1 MNHEY and CDR2 SVGAGI. CDR3 loop: CASSYGLNYGYTF. The CDR3 DNA reads TGTGCCAGCAGTTACGGGCTTAACTATGGCTACACCTTC.

The genes are TRBV6-5 and TRBJ2-4; TRBD1 might be the D (7 bases). V lost 7 bases, J lost 2 bases, and 15 bases lay in between. This CDR3 contains 15 residues. The germline V gene encodes CDR1 MNHEY and CDR2 SVGAGI. CDR3 protein: CASTAGQQTKNIQYF. CDR3 nucleotides: TGTGCCAGCACCGCGGGACAGCAAACCAAAAACATTCAGTACTTC.